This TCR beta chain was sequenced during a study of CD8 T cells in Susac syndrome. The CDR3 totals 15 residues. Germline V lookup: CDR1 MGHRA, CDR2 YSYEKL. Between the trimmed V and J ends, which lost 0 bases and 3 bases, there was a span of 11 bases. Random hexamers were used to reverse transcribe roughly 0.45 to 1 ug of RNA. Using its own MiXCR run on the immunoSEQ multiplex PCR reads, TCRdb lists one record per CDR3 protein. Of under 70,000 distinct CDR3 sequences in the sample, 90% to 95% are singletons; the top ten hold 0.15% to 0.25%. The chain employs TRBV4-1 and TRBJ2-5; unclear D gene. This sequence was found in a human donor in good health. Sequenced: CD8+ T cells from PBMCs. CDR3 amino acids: CASSQDRRLEETQYF. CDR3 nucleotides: TGCGCCAGCAGCCAAGATCGGCGGCTAGAAGAGACCCAGTACTTC.